Shown below are 11 T cell receptor beta chains from a single sample sequenced in a study of lung T cells in sarcoidosis with Löfgren's syndrome. TCRdb fed the reads into MiXCR, producing one record per CDR3 protein. The sample has 15,000 to 20,000 distinct CDR3 sequences; approximately 21% are singletons. Sequenced input: CD4+ T cells from PBMCs. The receptors were sampled from a human donor with sarcoidosis (Löfgren's syndrome or another form), or a control subject (not recorded which).

About this clonotype: This could be a read error, since a much larger clone is one nucleotide away. The chain links TRBV12-3 or TRBV12-4 to TRBJ2-7; tentatively, D is TRBD1 (6 bases). This CDR3 spans 16 amino acids. Trimming took off 5 bases at V and 7 bases at J, with 24 bases between the two ends. Here the CDR3 DNA reads TGTGCCAGCAGTCCAAGAGAGGGGGACCCCCTCCGGGAGCAGTACTTC. Its protein is CASSPREGDPLREQYF.

This clonotype was recorded many times. V and J are TRBV10-3 and TRBJ2-7; 8 nucleotides line up with TRBD2. The CDR3 length is 19 residues. V dropped 3 bases and J dropped 5; count of bases not matched to a gene: 21. From germline, CDR1 is ENHRY and CDR2 SYGVKD. CDR3 in amino acids: CAISDSLATRSGSKDEQYF. The CDR3 DNA sequence: TGTGCCATCAGTGATAGTTTGGCGACCAGGAGCGGGAGTAAGGACGAGCAGTACTTC.

Many counts were recorded for this clonotype. V is TRBV13 and J is TRBJ1-5; D remains ambiguous. The CDR3 consists of 15 residues. The V end was cut by 5 bases, the J end by 3 bases, with 14 bases between. The germline V gene encodes CDR1 PRHDT and CDR2 FYEKMQ (reference sequence). The CDR3 DNA follows: TGTGCCAGCAGCCGAACCTCACGGAACAATCAGCCCCAGCATTTT. Its translation: CASSRTSRNNQPQHF.

This clonotype was seen more than once but under ten times. The chain employs TRBV5-5 and TRBJ2-7, with 9 bases aligning to TRBD1. The CDR3 contains 18 residues. Germline V gives CDR1 SGHKS, CDR2 YYEKEE (reference sequence). Germline trimming cut 5 bases from V and 6 bases from J; bases unmatched to any gene: 21. CDR3 coding DNA: TGTGCCAGCAGACCGATATTCCGGGACAGGGTGACCGGAGTCGAGCAGTACTTC. Translating it yields CASRPIFRDRVTGVEQYF.

This clonotype has a count of ten or more. CDR3 amino acids: CASSLTGTNQPQHF. CDR3 nucleotide sequence: TGTGCCAGCAGCTTGACAGGGACCAATCAGCCCCAGCATTTT. V usage is TRBV7-9 and J usage is TRBJ1-5, with 7 bases fitting TRBD1. CDR3 length: 14 amino acids. Germline-derived CDR1 and CDR2 are SEHNR and FQNEAQ (reference sequence). With V trimmed by 3 bases and J by 3 bases, 2 bases remained unmatched.

This clonotype occurred many times. One end of the junction varies from germline; a read error may be responsible. J is TRBJ1-5 and V is TRBV28, with TRBD1 matching 9 bases. The CDR3 runs to 15 residues. Germline values: CDR1 MDHEN, CDR2 SYDVKM. The CDR3 DNA is TGTGCCAGCAGCCTCCGACAGGGGGGCAATCAACCCCAGCATTTT. It specifies CASSLRQGGNQPQHF.

This clonotype was observed at least ten times. The chain links TRBV28 to TRBJ2-1; no clear D. V dropped 8 bases and J dropped 6 bases, with 8 bases sitting between them. This CDR3 is built from 11 residues. Germline V gene data show CDR1 as MDHEN and CDR2 as SYDVKM. CDR3 bases: TGTGCCAGCGGAATCCGCAATGAGCAGTTCTTC. Translating gives CASGIRNEQFF.

This clonotype was detected ten times or more. The chain joins TRBV7-2 to TRBJ2-3; 7 bases align to TRBD1. There are 15 residues in the CDR3. V trimming: 1 base; J trimming: 3 bases; junction bases outside the gene matches: 4. The germline gives CDR1 SGHTA, CDR2 FQGNSA. The CDR3 DNA reads as TGTGCCAGCAGCTTAGAAGGGACAGTAACAGATACGCAGTATTTT. This gives the protein CASSLEGTVTDTQYF.

This clonotype is medium-sized (0.01 to 0.1%) within its sample. V and J are TRBV20-1 and TRBJ1-4, with 10 positions matching TRBD1. CDR1 and CDR2 (germline): DFQATT, SNEGSKA (reference sequence). This CDR3 comprises 14 residues. J lost 5 bases, V lost 6 bases, and 6 bases had no gene match. CDR3 sequence (DNA): TGCAGTGCGAGGGGGGACAGGGGCAATGAAAAACTGTTTTTT. Translating gives CSARGDRGNEKLFF.

This clonotype was picked up many times. This chain links TRBV6-1 with TRBJ2-1; 9 bases agree with TRBD2. J was trimmed by 0 bases and V by 6 bases; bases with no gene match: 12. Germline V gene sequence: CDR1 MNHNS, CDR2 SASEGT. The CDR3 spans 18 residues. DNA of the CDR3: TGTGCCAGCAGGCGGGGCGCTAGCGGGGTGAGCTCCTACAATGAGCAGTTCTTC. It is translated as CASRRGASGVSSYNEQFF.

This clonotype turned up a few times. The chain employs TRBV19 and TRBJ2-2; the match to TRBD2 covers 8 bases. This CDR3 has 17 amino acids. J lost 7 bases, V lost 0 bases, and 10 bases had no gene match. From germline, CDR1 is LNHDA and CDR2 SQIVND (reference sequence). CDR3 DNA: TGTGCCAGTAGTATAGAACTAGCGGAGAGTTTAGGCGGGGAGCTGTTTTTT. Amino acid sequence: CASSIELAESLGGELFF.